A single sample gave rise to the 7 T cell receptor beta chains below, sequenced in a study of radiation and T cells in renal cell carcinoma. Repertoires were generated with immunoSEQ multiplex PCR, while TCRdb's copy carries only in-frame clones and drops some. The sample records more than 140,000 clones, approximately 87% being singletons. Time point denoted: baseline pretreatment blood. Treatment defined: 15 Gy SBRT to primary tumor, nephrectomy 4 weeks later. The source was blood, collected from a patient whose treatment included radiotherapy and nephrectomy. Source of these receptors: a woman between 45 and 60 years old with renal cell carcinoma.

The sample holds one count of this clone. The chain recombines TRBV5-1 with TRBJ2-7, with 8 nucleotides matching TRBD1. V was clipped by 4 bases and J by 3 bases; unmatched bases: 6. This CDR3 contains 14 residues. The germline gives CDR1 SGHRS, CDR2 YFSETQ. CDR3 bases: TGCGCCAGCAGCCCTGGACAGGGATACTACGAGCAGTACTTC. Translated, it gives CASSPGQGYYEQYF.

This rearrangement joins TRBV6-1 to TRBJ2-7, with unresolved D. This CDR3 contains 14 residues. The V gene lost 4 bases and the J gene lost 2 bases, with 12 bases spanning the gap. CDR1 is MNHNS, CDR2 SASEGT, per germline. The CDR3 coding sequence is TGTGCCAGCAGTGGTCTTTTTTCCCCCTACGAGCAGTACTTC. Protein: CASSGLFSPYEQYF.

This clone was counted only a few times. J is TRBJ2-1 and V is TRBV19; 7 bases are shared with TRBD1. Germline V gene lookup returns CDR1 LNHDA and CDR2 SQIVND (reference sequence). Trimming at V came to 5 bases and at J to 1 base, leaving 5 bases not matched to a gene. This CDR3 spans 15 amino acids. The CDR3: CASSVSTGSYNEQFF. The CDR3 DNA reads TGTGCCAGTAGTGTTTCGACAGGGTCCTACAATGAGCAGTTCTTC.

V and J are TRBV11-2 and TRBJ2-7, with D perhaps TRBD1 (5 bases). The CDR3 consists of 12 residues. Germline loops: CDR1 SGHAT, CDR2 FQNNGV. V was cut by 3 bases and J by 7 bases, with 10 bases left in between. The CDR3 DNA sequence: TGTGCCAGCAGCTTTTCTTCAGGGGAGCAGTACTTC. Encoded protein: CASSFSSGEQYF.

The rearrangement joins TRBV5-1 to TRBJ2-1; 7 nucleotides match TRBD1. The V segment lost 4 bases and the J segment 4 bases; nucleotides outside the gene matches: 8. The CDR3 covers 15 residues. From germline, CDR1 is SGHRS and CDR2 YFSETQ. The CDR3 sequence: CASSLPGQPYNEQFF. The CDR3 region has the DNA TGCGCCAGCAGCCTTCCGGGACAGCCTTACAATGAGCAGTTCTTC.

Only a few counts were recorded for this clone. The chain employs TRBV27 and TRBJ1-5; D may be TRBD1 (6 bases). V lost 5 bases and J 4 bases, leaving 12 bases between the germline ends. Per the germline V gene, CDR1 is MNHEY and CDR2 is SMNVEV (reference sequence). The CDR3 is 14 residues long. The DNA for the CDR3 is TGTGCCAGCAGTGGGCAGGGGCGAAATCAGCCCCAGCATTTT. Translating it yields CASSGQGRNQPQHF.

The DNA for the CDR3 is TGCGCCAGCAGTTTTGGGGGGCTTCCCAACTACGAGCAGTACTTC. As protein: CASSFGGLPNYEQYF. The V call is TRBV5-1, the J call TRBJ2-7; either TRBD1 or TRBD2 may supply D (6 bases each). Germline V lookup: CDR1 SGHRS, CDR2 YFSETQ. V was cut by 5 bases and J by 3 bases, with 18 bases left in between. This CDR3 contains 15 residues.